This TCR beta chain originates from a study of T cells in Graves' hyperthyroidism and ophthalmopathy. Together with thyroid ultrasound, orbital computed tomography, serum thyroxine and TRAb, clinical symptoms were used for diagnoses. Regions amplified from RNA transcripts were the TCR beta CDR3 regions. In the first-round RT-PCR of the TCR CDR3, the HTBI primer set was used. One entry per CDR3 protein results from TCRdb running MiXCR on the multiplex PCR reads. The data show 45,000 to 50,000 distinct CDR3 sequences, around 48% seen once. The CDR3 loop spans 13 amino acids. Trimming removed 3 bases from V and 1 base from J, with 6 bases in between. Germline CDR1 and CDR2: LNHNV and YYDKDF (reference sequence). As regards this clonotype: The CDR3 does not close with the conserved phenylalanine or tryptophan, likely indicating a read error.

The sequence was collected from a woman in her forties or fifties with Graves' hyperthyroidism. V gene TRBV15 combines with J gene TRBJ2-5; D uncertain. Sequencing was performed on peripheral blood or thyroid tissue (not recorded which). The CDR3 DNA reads TGTGCCACCAGCAGCGACCCCCAAGAGACCCAGTACTCC. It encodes CATSSDPQETQYS.